The next 4 T cell receptor beta chains were all read from a single sample in a study of CD8 T cells in ankylosing spondylitis. TCRdb reanalysed the 5' RACE reads using MiXCR and keeps one entry per CDR3 protein. The sample includes under 55,000 distinct CDR3 sequences, 6% to 7.5% seen only once; the top ten take around 8.5%. The source material was blood, either unsorted or a sorted T cell fraction (not recorded which). The source of these receptors is a female donor with ankylosing spondylitis or in good health (not recorded which).

The chain uses TRBV2 and TRBJ2-7, with D possibly being TRBD1 (5 bases). V was shortened by 2 bases and J by 3 bases, with 17 bases between the two germline ends. This CDR3 is 16 amino acids long. From germline, CDR1 is SNHLY and CDR2 FYNNEI. CDR3 sequence (DNA): TGTGCCAGCAGTGAACCTGTCCGGCGACAGAGCTACGAGCAGTACTTC. Its translation: CASSEPVRRQSYEQYF.

This clonotype was counted at least ten times. This rearrangement joins TRBV11-2 to TRBJ1-5; D is unresolved. The V gene lost 1 base and the J gene lost 6 bases, with 7 bases spanning the gap. The length of the CDR3 is 13 residues. Germline CDR1 is SGHAT and CDR2 is FQNNGV. The CDR3 sequence is CASSLGRGQPQHF. In DNA form, the CDR3 reads TGTGCCAGCAGCTTAGGGCGGGGTCAGCCCCAGCATTTT.

A few counts support this clonotype. The rearrangement uses TRBV11-2 and TRBJ1-3; TRBD1 aligns across 8 bases. CDR1 is SGHAT, CDR2 FQNNGV, per germline. Unmatched junction bases numbered 20, after V lost 3 bases and J lost 4 bases. The CDR3 runs 20 residues. The CDR3 DNA follows: TGTGCCAGCAGCTTCCACGTTGACAGGGGAGTGGATTTCTCGGGAAACACCATATATTTT. This translates into CASSFHVDRGVDFSGNTIYF.

This clonotype was counted ten times or more. The CDR3: CSAHQQGITYNEQFF. The CDR3 coding sequence is TGCAGTGCTCATCAACAGGGGATCACGTACAATGAGCAGTTCTTC. The chain is built from TRBV20-1 and TRBJ2-1, with 7 nucleotides matching TRBD1. This CDR3 spans 15 amino acids. Trimming took 5 bases from V and 4 from J; bases not matched to a gene: 11. Germline V gene sequence: CDR1 DFQATT, CDR2 SNEGSKA (reference sequence).